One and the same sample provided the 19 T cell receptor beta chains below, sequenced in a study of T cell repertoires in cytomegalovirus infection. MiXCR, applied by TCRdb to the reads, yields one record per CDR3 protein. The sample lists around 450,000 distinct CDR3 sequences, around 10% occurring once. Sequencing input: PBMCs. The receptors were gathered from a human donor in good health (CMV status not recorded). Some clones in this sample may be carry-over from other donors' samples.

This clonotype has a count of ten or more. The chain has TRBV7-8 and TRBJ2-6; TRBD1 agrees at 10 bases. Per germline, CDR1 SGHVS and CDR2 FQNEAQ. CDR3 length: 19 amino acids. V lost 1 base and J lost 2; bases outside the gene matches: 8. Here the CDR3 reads CASSLGVSGQGTGANVLTF. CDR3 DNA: TGTGCCAGCAGCTTAGGTGTATCGGGACAGGGGACTGGGGCCAACGTCCTGACTTTC. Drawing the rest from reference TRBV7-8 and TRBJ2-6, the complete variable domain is GAGVSQSPRYKVAKRGQDVALRCDPISGHVSLFWYQQALGQGPEFLTYFQNEAQLDKSGLPSDRFFAERPEGSVSTLKIQRTQQEDSAVYLCASSLGVSGQGTGANVLTFGAGSRLTVL.

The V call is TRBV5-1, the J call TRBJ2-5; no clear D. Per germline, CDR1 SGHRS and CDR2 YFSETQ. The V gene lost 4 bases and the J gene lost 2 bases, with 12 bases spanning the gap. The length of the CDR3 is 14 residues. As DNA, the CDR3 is TGCGCCAGCAGCCCCTCCACCGCACAAGAGACCCAGTACTTC. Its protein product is CASSPSTAQETQYF. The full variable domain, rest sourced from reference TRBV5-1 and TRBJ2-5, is KAGVTQTPRYLIKTRGQQVTLSCSPISGHRSVSWYQQTPGQGLQFLFEYFSETQRNKGNFPGRFSGRQFSNSRSEMNVSTLELGDSALYLCASSPSTAQETQYFGPGTRLLVL.

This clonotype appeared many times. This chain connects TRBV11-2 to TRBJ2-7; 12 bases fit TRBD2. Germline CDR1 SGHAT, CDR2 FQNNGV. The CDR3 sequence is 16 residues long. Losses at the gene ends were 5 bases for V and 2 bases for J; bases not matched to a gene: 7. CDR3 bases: TGTGCCAGCAGCCCGTCGGCTAGCGGGGGGGCCTACGAGCAGTACTTC. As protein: CASSPSASGGAYEQYF.

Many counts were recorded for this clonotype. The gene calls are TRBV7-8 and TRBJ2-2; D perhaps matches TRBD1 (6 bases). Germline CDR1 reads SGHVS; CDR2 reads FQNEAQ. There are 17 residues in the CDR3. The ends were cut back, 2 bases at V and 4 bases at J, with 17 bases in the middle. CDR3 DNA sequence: TGTGCCAGCAGCTTACAAGGGGGACCGGTACGCACCGGGGAGCTGTTTTTT. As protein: CASSLQGGPVRTGELFF.

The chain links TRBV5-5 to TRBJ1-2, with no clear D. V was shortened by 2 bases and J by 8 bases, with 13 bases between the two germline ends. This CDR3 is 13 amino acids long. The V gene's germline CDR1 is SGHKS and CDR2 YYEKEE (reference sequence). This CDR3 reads CASSFRQDRGYTF. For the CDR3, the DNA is TGTGCCAGCAGCTTCCGCCAGGATCGAGGCTACACCTTC. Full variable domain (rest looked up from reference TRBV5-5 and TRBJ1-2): DAGVTQSPTHLIKTRGQQVTLRCSPISGHKSVSWYQQVLGQGPQFIFQYYEKEERGRGNFPDRFSARQFPNYSSELNVNALLLGDSALYLCASSFRQDRGYTFGSGTRLTVV.

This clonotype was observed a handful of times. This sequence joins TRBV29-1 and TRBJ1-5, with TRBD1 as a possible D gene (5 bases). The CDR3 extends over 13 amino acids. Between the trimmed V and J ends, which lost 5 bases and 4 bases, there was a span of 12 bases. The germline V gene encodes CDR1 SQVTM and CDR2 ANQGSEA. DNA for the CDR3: TGCAGCGTTCGCCAGGGCGCGAATCAGCCCCAGCATTTT. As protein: CSVRQGANQPQHF.

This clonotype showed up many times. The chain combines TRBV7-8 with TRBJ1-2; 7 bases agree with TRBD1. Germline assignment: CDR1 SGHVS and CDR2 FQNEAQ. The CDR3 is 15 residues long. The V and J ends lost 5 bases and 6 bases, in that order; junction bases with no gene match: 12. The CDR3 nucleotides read TGTGCCAGCAGCCGCGAAAGGGGGCGAGCAAATGGCTACACCTTC. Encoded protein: CASSRERGRANGYTF. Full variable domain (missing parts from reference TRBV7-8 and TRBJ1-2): GAGVSQSPRYKVAKRGQDVALRCDPISGHVSLFWYQQALGQGPEFLTYFQNEAQLDKSGLPSDRFFAERPEGSVSTLKIQRTQQEDSAVYLCASSRERGRANGYTFGSGTRLTVV.

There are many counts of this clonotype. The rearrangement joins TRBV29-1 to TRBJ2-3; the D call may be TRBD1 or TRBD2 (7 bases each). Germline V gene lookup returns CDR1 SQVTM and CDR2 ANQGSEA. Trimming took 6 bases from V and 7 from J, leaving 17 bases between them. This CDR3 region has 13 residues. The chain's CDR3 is CSVPRGRANTQYF. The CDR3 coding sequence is TGCAGCGTGCCCAGGGGGAGGGCGAATACGCAGTATTTT.

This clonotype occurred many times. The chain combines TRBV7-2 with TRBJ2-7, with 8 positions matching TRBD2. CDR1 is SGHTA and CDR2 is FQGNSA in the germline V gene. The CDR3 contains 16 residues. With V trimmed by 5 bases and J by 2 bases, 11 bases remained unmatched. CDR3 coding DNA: TGTGCCAGCAGCCTCGGGGGGGGCGGGGGACCCTACGAGCAGTACTTC. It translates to CASSLGGGGGPYEQYF.

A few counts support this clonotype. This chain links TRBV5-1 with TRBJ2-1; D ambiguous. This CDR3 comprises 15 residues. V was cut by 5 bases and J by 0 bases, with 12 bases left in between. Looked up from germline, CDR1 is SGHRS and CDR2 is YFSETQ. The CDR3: CASRKIGPSYNEQFF. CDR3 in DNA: TGCGCCAGCAGAAAAATAGGGCCCTCCTACAATGAGCAGTTCTTC.

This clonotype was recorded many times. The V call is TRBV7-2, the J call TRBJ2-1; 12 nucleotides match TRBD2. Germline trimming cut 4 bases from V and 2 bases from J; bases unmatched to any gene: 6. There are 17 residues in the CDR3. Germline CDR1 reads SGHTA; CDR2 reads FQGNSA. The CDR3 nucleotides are TGTGCCAGCAGCTCAACTAGCGGGGGGCGTGCCTACAATGAGCAGTTCTTC. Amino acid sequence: CASSSTSGGRAYNEQFF.

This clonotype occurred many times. The CDR3 region has the DNA TGTGCCACGTTGGTGGAGGGTGAAGCTTTCTTT. This translates into CATLVEGEAFF. The chain recombines TRBV28 with TRBJ1-1; D not resolved. The CDR3 runs to 11 residues. The germline CDR1 and CDR2 sequences are MDHEN and SYDVKM. The V end lost 10 bases, the J end lost 7 bases, and 13 bases lay between the germline ends.

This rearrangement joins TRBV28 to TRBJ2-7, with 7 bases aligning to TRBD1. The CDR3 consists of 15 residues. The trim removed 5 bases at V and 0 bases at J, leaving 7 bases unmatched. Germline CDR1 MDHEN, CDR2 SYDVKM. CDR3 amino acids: CASSRTGASSYEQYF. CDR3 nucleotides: TGTGCCAGCAGTCGTACAGGGGCCAGCTCCTACGAGCAGTACTTC.

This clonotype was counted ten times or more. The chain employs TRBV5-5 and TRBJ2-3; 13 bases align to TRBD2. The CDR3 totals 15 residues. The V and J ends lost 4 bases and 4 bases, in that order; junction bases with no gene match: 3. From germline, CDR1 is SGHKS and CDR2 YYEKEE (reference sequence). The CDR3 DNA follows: TGTGCCAGCAGCAGCGGGACTAGCGGGGCAGATACGCAGTATTTT. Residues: CASSSGTSGADTQYF.

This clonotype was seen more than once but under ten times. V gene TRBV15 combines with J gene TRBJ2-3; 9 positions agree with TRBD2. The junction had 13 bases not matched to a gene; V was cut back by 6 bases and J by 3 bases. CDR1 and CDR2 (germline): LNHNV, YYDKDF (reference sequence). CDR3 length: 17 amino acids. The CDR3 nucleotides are TGTGCCACCAGTCGAGACTCGCGGGAGGGCCGGACAGATACGCAGTATTTT. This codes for CATSRDSREGRTDTQYF.

The CDR3 spells CASSPMGTGELFF. The CDR3 nucleotides read TGTGCCAGCTCACCGATGGGCACCGGGGAGCTGTTTTTT. The chain joins TRBV18 to TRBJ2-2, with no clear D. From germline, CDR1 is KGHSH and CDR2 LQKENI. The CDR3 runs to 13 residues. The germline V and J ends were trimmed by 3 bases and 4 bases, with 6 bases remaining between them.

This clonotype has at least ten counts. CDR3 sequence (DNA): TGCGCCAGCAGCTTGGATGGGGGAGCCACTGAAGCTTTCTTT. Protein product: CASSLDGGATEAFF. J is TRBJ1-1 and V is TRBV5-1; TRBD1 is a possible D gene (5 bases). Germline loops: CDR1 SGHRS, CDR2 YFSETQ. V was shortened by 0 bases and J by 4 bases, with 10 bases between the two germline ends. The CDR3 spans 14 residues.

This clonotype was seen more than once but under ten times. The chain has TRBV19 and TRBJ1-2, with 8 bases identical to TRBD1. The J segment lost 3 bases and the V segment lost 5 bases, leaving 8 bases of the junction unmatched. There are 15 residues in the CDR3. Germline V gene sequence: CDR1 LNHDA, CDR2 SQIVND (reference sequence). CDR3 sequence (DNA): TGTGCCAGTAGTCGACAGGGGCTGTCTGACTATGGCTACACCTTC. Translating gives CASSRQGLSDYGYTF.

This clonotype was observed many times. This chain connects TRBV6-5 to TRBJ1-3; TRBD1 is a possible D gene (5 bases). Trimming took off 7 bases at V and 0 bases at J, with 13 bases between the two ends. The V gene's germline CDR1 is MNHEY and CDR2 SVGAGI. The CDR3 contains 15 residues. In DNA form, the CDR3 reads TGTGCCAGCACGGCAGGGCTCCTCTCTGGAAACACCATATATTTT. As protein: CASTAGLLSGNTIYF.